These 16 T cell receptor beta chains originate from one sample sequenced in a study of low-dose radiotherapy and immunotherapy resistance in tumors. TRAV- and TRBV-specific primers were used for first-strand cDNA, which covered alpha and beta chains. TCRs were amplified for roughly 20 PCR cycles with a constant-region primer and V-primer adapter. TCRdb reanalysed the reads using MiXCR and keeps one entry per CDR3 protein. The profile shows 55,000 to 70,000 distinct CDR3 sequences, roughly 24% of them singletons. Time point meaning: before trial treatment. Sequences were derived from PBMCs, sampled before treatment. These receptor sequences come from a male donor with prostate cancer.

For this clonotype: Mismatch with germline at one junction end may stem from a read error. The rearrangement uses TRBV12-3 or TRBV12-4 and TRBJ1-5; 10 nucleotides align to TRBD1. The CDR3 totals 14 residues. CDR3 amino acids: CASRSGTGAQAQHF. CDR3 coding DNA: TGTGCCAGCAGATCCGGGACAGGGGCTCAGGCCCAGCATTTT.

The chain carries TRBV5-1 and TRBJ2-7, with 10 bases identical to TRBD2. The CDR3 is 15 residues long. V dropped 2 bases and J dropped 3; count of bases not matched to a gene: 5. Germline lookup yields CDR1 SGHRS and CDR2 YFSETQ. In DNA, the CDR3 is TGCGCCAGCAGCTTACCGGGACTAGCGAACTACGAGCAGTACTTC. Protein product: CASSLPGLANYEQYF.

The chain is built from TRBV7-2 and TRBJ2-1; 14 bases match TRBD2. The CDR3 runs to 16 residues. V lost 0 bases to trimming and J lost 7 bases; unmatched junction nucleotides: 2. Germline CDR1 reads SGHTA; CDR2 reads FQGNSA. This CDR3 reads CASSLAGTSGRNEQFF. In DNA, the CDR3 is TGTGCCAGCAGCTTAGCCGGGACTAGCGGGAGAAATGAGCAGTTCTTC. Full variable domain (rest looked up from reference TRBV7-2 and TRBJ2-1): GAGVSQSPSNKVTEKGKDVELRCDPISGHTALYWYRQSLGQGLEFLIYFQGNSAPDKSGLPSDRFSAERTGGSVSTLTIQRTQQEDSAVYLCASSLAGTSGRNEQFFGPGTRLTVL.

Worth noting for this clonotype: This likely traces to a read error, being one base from a far larger clone. This chain links TRBV4-2 with TRBJ2-4, with D perhaps matching TRBD1 (5 bases). With 0 bases removed from V and 13 bases from J, the gap between germline ends came to 13 bases. CDR1 is LGHNA, CDR2 YNFKEQ, per germline. This CDR3 is built from 13 residues. CDR3 region: CASSQEGHQRQYF. In DNA, the CDR3 is TGTGCCAGCAGCCAAGAGGGGCACCAGCGACAGTACTTC.

This clonotype was observed at least ten times. This rearrangement joins TRBV25-1 to TRBJ1-2, with TRBD1 matching over 7 bases. V dropped 2 bases and J dropped 6; count of bases not matched to a gene: 6. Germline CDR1 reads MGHDK; CDR2 reads SYGVNS. The CDR3 consists of 14 residues. The CDR3 region is CASSETGEWDGYTF. The CDR3 nucleotides are TGTGCCAGCAGTGAAACAGGGGAGTGGGATGGCTACACCTTC.

V gene TRBV25-1 combines with J gene TRBJ2-7; 7 positions match TRBD1. Germline loops: CDR1 MGHDK, CDR2 SYGVNS. This CDR3 comprises 14 residues. Losses at the gene ends were 5 bases for V and 3 bases for J; bases not matched to a gene: 7. CDR3 protein: CASSFDGTDYEQYF. The CDR3 DNA reads TGTGCCAGCAGTTTTGACGGGACAGACTACGAGCAGTACTTC.

This sequence joins TRBV11-2 and TRBJ2-1, with unresolved D. The CDR3 length is 16 residues. Trimming pared 5 bases from V and 8 bases from J, leaving 22 bases between. The V gene's germline CDR1 is SGHAT and CDR2 FQNNGV. CDR3 coding DNA: TGTGCCAGCAGCATCACACGACTTGCAGGTGTCGATGAGCAGTTCTTC. This gives the protein CASSITRLAGVDEQFF. The entire variable domain, with the rest obtained from reference TRBV11-2 and TRBJ2-1, is as follows: EAGVAQSPRYKIIEKRQSVAFWCNPISGHATLYWYQQILGQGPKLLIQFQNNGVVDDSQLPKDRFSAERLKGVDSTLKIQPAKLEDSAVYLCASSITRLAGVDEQFFGPGTRLTVL.

This clonotype came up many times. The genes are TRBV7-2 and TRBJ1-1; TRBD1 matches 7 bases. CDR3 length equals 14 residues. From germline, CDR1 is SGHTA and CDR2 FQGNSA. V lost 5 bases and J lost 2; bases outside the gene matches: 5. This CDR3 is CASSVYRGNTEAFF. CDR3 nucleotides: TGTGCCAGCAGCGTATACAGGGGAAACACTGAAGCTTTCTTT.

At least ten counts were recorded for this clonotype. The chain employs TRBV4-2 and TRBJ1-4, with D unresolved. CDR1 is LGHNA, CDR2 YNFKEQ, per germline. Trimming removed 2 bases at V and 7 bases at J, with 17 bases between. The CDR3 sequence is 16 residues long. As DNA, the CDR3 is TGTGCCAGCAGCCAAAACGTGGAGGCCCTCGCTGAAAAACTGTTTTTT. This sequence encodes CASSQNVEALAEKLFF.

This clonotype showed up many times. This sequence joins TRBV6-1 and TRBJ2-1, with D possibly being TRBD2 (7 bases). CDR1 is MNHNS and CDR2 is SASEGT in the germline V gene. V was cut by 0 bases and J by 7 bases, with 13 bases left in between. This CDR3 is built from 15 residues. This CDR3 is CASSEAMGGANEQFF. The CDR3 DNA reads TGTGCCAGCAGTGAAGCGATGGGGGGGGCAAATGAGCAGTTCTTC.

The J gene is TRBJ1-1, the V gene TRBV12-3 or TRBV12-4; 8 bases match TRBD1. The CDR3 sequence is 13 residues long. Trimming took 7 bases from V and 5 from J; bases not matched to a gene: 6. Written as DNA, the CDR3 is TGTGCCAGCACCGTGGACAGGGTGACTGAAGCTTTCTTT. Protein sequence: CASTVDRVTEAFF.

This sequence joins TRBV29-1 and TRBJ2-3; D could derive from TRBD1 or TRBD2 (5 bases each). Trimming took 5 bases from V and 3 from J, leaving 18 bases between them. CDR1 is SQVTM and CDR2 is ANQGSEA in the germline V gene. CDR3 length: 15 residues. The CDR3 DNA is TGCAGCGTTAAATCTTGGGGGAGAGAGACAGATACGCAGTATTTT. Translating gives CSVKSWGRETDTQYF.

This clonotype was seen at least ten times. The rearrangement joins TRBV28 to TRBJ1-1; the match to TRBD1 covers 11 bases. Trimming took 7 bases from V and 5 from J; bases not matched to a gene: 9. The CDR3 is 15 amino acids. CDR1 is MDHEN and CDR2 is SYDVKM in the germline V gene. DNA for the CDR3: TGTGCCAGCACGGACTCCGGGACAGGGGGTACTGAAGCTTTCTTT. Translated, it gives CASTDSGTGGTEAFF.

This clonotype has at least ten counts. The CDR3 sequence is CSAPPIQGYGYTF. As DNA, the CDR3 is TGCAGTGCCCCACCTATACAGGGCTATGGCTACACCTTC. The V and J genes are TRBV20-1 and TRBJ1-2; maybe TRBD1 (6 bases). CDR3 length: 13 residues. V was cut by 6 bases and J by 4 bases, with 15 bases left in between. Germline CDR1 DFQATT, CDR2 SNEGSKA (reference sequence).

Many counts were recorded for this clonotype. This chain links TRBV7-3 with TRBJ1-1; unclear D gene. The CDR3 extends over 14 amino acids. The V gene's germline CDR1 is SGHTA and CDR2 FQGTGA. Trimming left V 2 bases short and J 6 bases short, with 13 bases between. CDR3 DNA: TGTGCCAGCAGCTTATTCCCCCCCCCTGCTGAAGCTTTCTTT. Encoded protein: CASSLFPPPAEAFF.

This clonotype was seen many times. V is TRBV2 and J is TRBJ2-1; 9 bases map to TRBD2. Germline loops: CDR1 SNHLY, CDR2 FYNNEI. The ends lost 8 bases at V and 5 bases at J; junction bases unmatched: 10. The length of the CDR3 is 15 residues. The CDR3 nucleotides are TGTGCCAGCCTGGCGGGAGGGCCCTATAACAATGAGCAGTTCTTC. This translates into CASLAGGPYNNEQFF.